Detailed here is one T cell receptor (beta chain). It lacks a known antigen. Per-nucleotide qualities are absent, and no much larger clonotype sits a single base away. The data were taken from a study of T cell repertoires in cytomegalovirus infection (dated by TCRdb to 2018 to 2020). About the full investigation: Because public TCR beta signatures pointed to carriage of CMV infection together with the matching HLA type, the HLA type of each donor mattered for the analysis. The paper as a whole reports these results and caveats: In both this cohort and an independent roughly 400-donor cohort, the cumulative frequency of public TCR beta family members distinguished carriers of CMV infection plus the relevant HLA type. The ex vivo response was dominated by HLA-C-restricted CMV-specific TCR beta clonotypes, and the single most frequent clonotype in two of eight donors was supplied by these HLA-C-restricted clonotypes.

From the cysteine up to the phenylalanine, the CDR3 has a length of 13 residues. Here the CDR3 DNA is all that survives: 39 bases in frame from base 1. V loses 10 bases of germline sequence and J loses 5 bases, and the interval between the two ends is 15 bases. Sequencing was performed on an Illumina HiSeq 1500. In TCRdb, the public reads were trimmed at Q25 with fastp and aligned with MiXCR, with productive beta chains retained. All rows with the same CDR3 protein become a single entry with the most common DNA and genes. The sample has 300,000 to 400,000 distinct CDR3 sequences on record, roughly 18% of them singletons. Together, the top ten hold roughly 8.7% of the sample.

This receptor was taken from a human donor in good health (CMV status not recorded). Some clones in this sample may be carry-over from other donors' samples. The chain is assembled from TRBV12-3 or TRBV12-4 and TRBJ2-1, and perhaps TRBD1 as D gene, on 6 matching bases. The sequenced sample was PBMCs. The nucleotide sequence reads TGTGCCACCGCCGGGACACCCCACAATGAGCAGTTCTTC. This encodes CATAGTPHNEQFF.